The T cell receptor (beta chain) under discussion was sequenced for a study of shared T cell receptors in the human thymus. Assay used: immunoSEQ multiplex PCR; TCRdb lists only in-frame clones, some missing. The sample consists of about 610,000 clones, 85% to 90% of them appearing once. These records were also assigned to another study, of human thymus T cells. That paper states: Donor material was obtained from healthy Finnish infants undergoing corrective surgery for congenital heart defects. From resections taken during corrective heart surgery, the thymus tissue was obtained.

The sequence was collected from a boy in the first two years of life with a congenital heart defect. The sample was thymocytes.

The CDR3 DNA is TGTGCCAGCAGCCCTTATCCCCGGCACCGGGTCGGCAAAGATACGCAGTATTTT. It specifies CASSPYPRHRVGKDTQYF. The chain recombines TRBV27 with TRBJ2-3, with D uncertain. In germline, CDR1 is MNHEY, CDR2 SMNVEV (reference sequence). The CDR3 covers 18 residues. V lost 6 bases to trimming and J lost 5 bases, with 27 bases between them.